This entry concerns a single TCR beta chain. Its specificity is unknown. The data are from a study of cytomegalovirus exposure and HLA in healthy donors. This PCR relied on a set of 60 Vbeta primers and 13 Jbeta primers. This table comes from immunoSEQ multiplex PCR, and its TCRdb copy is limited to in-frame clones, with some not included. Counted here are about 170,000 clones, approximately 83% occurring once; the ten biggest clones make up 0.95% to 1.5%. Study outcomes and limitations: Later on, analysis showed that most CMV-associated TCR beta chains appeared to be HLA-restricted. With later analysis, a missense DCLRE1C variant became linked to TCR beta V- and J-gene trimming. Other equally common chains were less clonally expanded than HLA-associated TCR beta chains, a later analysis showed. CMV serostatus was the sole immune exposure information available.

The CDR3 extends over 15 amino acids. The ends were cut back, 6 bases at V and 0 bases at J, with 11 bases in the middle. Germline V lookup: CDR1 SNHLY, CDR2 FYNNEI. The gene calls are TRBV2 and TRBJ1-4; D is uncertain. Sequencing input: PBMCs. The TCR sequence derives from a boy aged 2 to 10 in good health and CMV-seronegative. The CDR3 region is CASRTSGSTNEKLFF. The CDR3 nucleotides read TGTGCCAGCAGGACATCAGGATCAACTAATGAAAAACTGTTTTTT.